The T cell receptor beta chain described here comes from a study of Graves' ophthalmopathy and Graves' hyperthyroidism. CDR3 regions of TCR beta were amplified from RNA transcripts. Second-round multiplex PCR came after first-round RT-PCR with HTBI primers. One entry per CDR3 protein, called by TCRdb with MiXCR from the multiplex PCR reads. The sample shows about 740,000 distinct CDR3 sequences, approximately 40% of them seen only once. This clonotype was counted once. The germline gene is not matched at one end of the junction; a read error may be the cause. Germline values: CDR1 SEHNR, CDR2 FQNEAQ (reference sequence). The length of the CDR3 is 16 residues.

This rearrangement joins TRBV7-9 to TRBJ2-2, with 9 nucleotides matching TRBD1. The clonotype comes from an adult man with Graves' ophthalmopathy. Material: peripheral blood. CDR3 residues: CASRATGGPNAGGLFF. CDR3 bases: TGTGCCAGCAGAGCCACAGGGGGCCCTAACGCCGGGGGGCTGTTTTTT.